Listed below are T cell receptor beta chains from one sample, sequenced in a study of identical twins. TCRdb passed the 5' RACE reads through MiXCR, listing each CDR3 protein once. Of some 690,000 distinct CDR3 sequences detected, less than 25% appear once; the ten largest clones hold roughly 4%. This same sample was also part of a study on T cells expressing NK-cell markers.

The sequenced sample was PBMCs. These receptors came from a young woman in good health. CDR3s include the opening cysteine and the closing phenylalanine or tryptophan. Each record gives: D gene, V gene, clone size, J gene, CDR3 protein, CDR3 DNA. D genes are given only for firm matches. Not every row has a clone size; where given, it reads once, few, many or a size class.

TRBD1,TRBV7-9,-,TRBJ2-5,CASSRDRGKTQYF,TGTGCCAGCTCCAGGGACAGGGGGAAGACCCAGTACTTC
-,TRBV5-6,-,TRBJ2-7,CASSLETRGEQYF,TGTGCCAGCAGCTTGGAAACACGTGGCGAGCAGTACTTC
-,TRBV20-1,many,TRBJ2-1,CSARDRRVYNEQFF,TGCAGTGCTAGAGATCGGAGAGTATACAATGAGCAGTTCTTC
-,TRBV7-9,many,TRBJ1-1,CASSIQENTEAFF,TGTGCCAGCAGCATCCAGGAGAACACTGAAGCTTTCTTT
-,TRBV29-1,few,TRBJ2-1,CSVEGTKGDEQFF,TGCAGCGTTGAAGGGACAAAAGGCGATGAGCAGTTCTTC
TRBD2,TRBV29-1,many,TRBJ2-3,CSVLGLAGDLDTQYF,TGCAGCGTTCTCGGACTAGCGGGAGACTTAGATACGCAGTATTTT
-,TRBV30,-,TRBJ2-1,CAWSVWDSSYNEQFF,TGTGCCTGGAGTGTGTGGGATAGCTCCTACAATGAGCAGTTCTTC
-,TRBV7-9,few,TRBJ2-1,CASSLGSGEGEQFF,TGTGCCAGCAGCTTAGGGTCAGGGGAGGGTGAGCAGTTCTTC
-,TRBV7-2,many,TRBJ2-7,CASSLRGYEQYF,TGTGCCAGCAGTTTACGGGGATACGAGCAGTACTTC
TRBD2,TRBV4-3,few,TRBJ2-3,CASSQGPAGGHTDTQYF,TGCGCCAGCAGCCAAGGGCCAGCGGGAGGTCACACAGATACGCAGTATTTT
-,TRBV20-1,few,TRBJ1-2,CSGKGSQASTNYGYTF,TGCAGTGGGAAGGGGTCCCAGGCGTCTACTAACTATGGCTACACCTTC
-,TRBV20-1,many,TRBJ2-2,CSAGGQGAILNTGELFF,TGCAGTGCTGGGGGGCAGGGAGCCATACTAAACACCGGGGAGCTGTTTTTT
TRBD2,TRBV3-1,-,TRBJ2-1,CASSPSGGWEQFF,TGTGCCAGCAGCCCTAGCGGGGGGTGGGAGCAGTTCTTC
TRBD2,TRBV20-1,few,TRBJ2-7,CSARPLAGGRAYEQYF,TGCAGTGCTAGACCCCTAGCGGGGGGCCGAGCCTACGAGCAGTACTTC
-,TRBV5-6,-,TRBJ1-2,CAMSRGLRYGYTF,TGTGCCATGAGCCGAGGGCTACGGTATGGCTACACCTTC
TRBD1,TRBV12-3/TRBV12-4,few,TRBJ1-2,CASSITGDSPGYTF,TGTGCCAGCAGTATTACAGGGGACTCTCCCGGCTACACCTTC
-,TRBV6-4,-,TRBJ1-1,CASSPRQGGLNTEAFF,TGTGCCAGCAGTCCTCGGCAGGGAGGTCTGAACACTGAAGCTTTCTTT
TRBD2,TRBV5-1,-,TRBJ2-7,CASKPVAGGREQYF,TGCGCCAGCAAACCTGTAGCGGGGGGGCGCGAGCAGTACTTC
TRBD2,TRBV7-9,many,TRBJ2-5,CASSRREGGETQYF,TGTGCCAGCAGCCGGCGGGAGGGCGGAGAGACCCAGTACTTC
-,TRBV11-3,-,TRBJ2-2,CASSLEIGELFF,TGTGCCAGCAGCTTAGAGATCGGGGAGCTGTTTTTT
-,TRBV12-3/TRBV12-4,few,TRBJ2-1,CASSLRQDNEQFF,TGTGCCAGCAGCCTCAGGCAGGACAATGAGCAGTTCTTC
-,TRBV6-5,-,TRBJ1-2,CASRWGGGYTF,TGTGCCAGCAGATGGGGTGGCGGCTACACCTTC
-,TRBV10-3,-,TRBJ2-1,CAISDLSEQFF,TGTGCCATCAGTGACCTAAGTGAGCAGTTCTTC
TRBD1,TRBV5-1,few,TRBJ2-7,CASSLGDRGKYEQYF,TGCGCCAGCAGCTTGGGGGACAGGGGCAAATACGAGCAGTACTTC
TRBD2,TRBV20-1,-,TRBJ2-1,CSASSPGRVAGHNEQFF,TGCAGTGCTAGTTCCCCGGGCAGGGTAGCGGGTCACAATGAGCAGTTCTTC
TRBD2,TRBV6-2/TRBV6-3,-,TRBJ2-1,CASGRRAGGNEQFF,TGTGCCAGCGGCCGAAGGGCGGGGGGAAATGAGCAGTTCTTC
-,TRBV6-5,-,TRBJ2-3,CASRLGRADTQYF,TGTGCCAGCAGATTAGGAAGGGCAGATACGCAGTATTTT
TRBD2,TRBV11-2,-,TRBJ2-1,CASSLDPAGGPYNEQFF,TGTGCCAGCAGCTTAGACCCAGCGGGAGGCCCCTACAATGAGCAGTTCTTC
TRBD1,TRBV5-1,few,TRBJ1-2,CASSLRQGGGGYTF,TGCGCCAGCAGCCTGAGACAGGGCGGAGGAGGCTACACCTTC
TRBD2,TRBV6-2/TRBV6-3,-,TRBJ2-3,CASTDGLAGEVDTQYF,TGTGCCAGCACCGACGGTTTAGCGGGAGAAGTAGATACGCAGTATTTT
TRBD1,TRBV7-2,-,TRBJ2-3,CASSFTGQGIDTQYF,TGTGCCAGCAGCTTCACCGGACAGGGAATAGATACGCAGTATTTT
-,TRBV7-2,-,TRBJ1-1,CASSLRGYGTGTIQAFF,TGTGCCAGCAGCTTAAGAGGGTACGGGACGGGTACAATTCAAGCTTTCTTT
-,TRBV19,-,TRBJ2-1,CASTGFYNEQFF,TGTGCCAGTACAGGGTTCTACAATGAGCAGTTCTTC
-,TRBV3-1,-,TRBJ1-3,CASSPARARGNTIYF,TGTGCCAGCAGCCCGGCGAGGGCCCGGGGAAACACCATATATTTT
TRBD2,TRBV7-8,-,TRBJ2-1,CATASGRGNEQFF,TGTGCCACCGCTAGCGGGAGAGGCAATGAGCAGTTCTTC
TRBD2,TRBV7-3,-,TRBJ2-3,CASSSSGAGDTQYF,TGTGCCAGCAGCTCAAGCGGGGCCGGGGATACGCAGTATTTT
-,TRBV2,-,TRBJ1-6,CASSAGYNSPLHF,TGTGCCAGCAGCGCAGGGTATAATTCACCCCTCCACTTT
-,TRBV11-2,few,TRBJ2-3,CASSQGGGGADTQYF,TGTGCCAGCAGCCAAGGAGGGGGTGGCGCAGATACGCAGTATTTT
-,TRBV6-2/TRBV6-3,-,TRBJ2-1,CASSDYLGLDSYNEQFF,TGTGCCAGCAGCGACTATCTGGGGCTAGATTCCTACAATGAGCAGTTCTTC
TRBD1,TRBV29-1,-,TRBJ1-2,CSVARGQGRDGYTF,TGCAGCGTCGCCCGTGGACAGGGGAGGGATGGCTACACCTTC